This T cell receptor beta chain is drawn from a study of glioma-infiltrating T cells after dendritic cell vaccination. Primers: 60 V beta forward and 13 J beta reverse. Sequencing used immunoSEQ multiplex PCR; TCRdb keeps in-frame clones, though not all of them. The table has over 90,000 clones, approximately 81% seen once. PBMC were collected before vaccination, two weeks after the third vaccination, and at progression. V trimming: 3 bases; J trimming: 5 bases; junction bases outside the gene matches: 7. Looked up from germline, CDR1 is SGHRS and CDR2 is YFSETQ. This CDR3 comprises 14 residues. Specimen: blood, collected before dendritic cell vaccination. The chain recombines TRBV5-1 with TRBJ2-5; 7 nucleotides align to TRBD1. This receptor was identified in a human donor with glioblastoma. The DNA for the CDR3 is TGCGCCAGCAGCTCAGGACAGGTTATGGAGACCCAGTACTTC. Protein sequence: CASSSGQVMETQYF.